This T cell receptor beta chain comes out of a study of T cell responses to AZD1222 COVID-19 vaccine. Trimming shortened V by 0 bases and J by 3 bases, and 12 bases separated the two germline ends. The germline gives CDR1 SGHTA, CDR2 FQGTGA. The CDR3 contains 16 residues. Overall study findings and caveats: Just six or seven AZD1222 recipients tested seropositive at baseline. There were repertoire samples only from the period after the peak T cell response.

As concerns this clone: Antigen specificity is unknown.

TCRdb keeps only in-frame clones here, not all; method: immunoSEQ multiplex PCR. The repertoire holds approximately 83,000 clones, with under 95% as singletons. The sample consisted of peripheral blood, taken on day 0 of MenACWY control vaccination. J is TRBJ2-1 and V is TRBV7-3, with D possibly matching TRBD2 (5 bases). The clonotype originates from an adult in good health. CDR3 amino acids: CASSLTPSRGYNEQFF. CDR3 DNA: TGTGCCAGCAGCTTAACTCCTTCCCGGGGCTACAATGAGCAGTTCTTC.